The 12 T cell receptor beta chains listed next were all sequenced from one sample in a study of identical twins. TCRdb recomputed calls from the 5' RACE reads with MiXCR, one row per CDR3 protein. The data contain 1.5 million to 2 million distinct CDR3 sequences, less than 40% of them seen just once; the ten biggest clones take up about 0.3%. Sequenced sample: cord blood. These receptors originate from a newborn girl in good health.

The rearrangement joins TRBV5-1 to TRBJ1-1, with a weak D call TRBD1 (5 bases). This CDR3 region has 13 residues. CDR1 and CDR2 from the germline V gene are SGHRS and YFSETQ. Trimming left V 0 bases short and J 10 bases short, with 13 bases between. This CDR3 is CASSLASGQGAFF. CDR3 in DNA: TGCGCCAGCAGCTTGGCCAGTGGGCAGGGAGCTTTCTTT.

This clonotype was seen a single time. The chain links TRBV7-8 to TRBJ2-1, with TRBD2 identical over 12 bases. V was pared by 1 base and J by 8 bases, with 12 bases of the junction left unmatched. This CDR3 is built from 18 residues. Germline CDR1 is SGHVS and CDR2 is FQNEAQ. This CDR3 is CASSLEGGRTSGKYEQFF. CDR3 coding DNA: TGTGCCAGCAGCTTAGAGGGAGGGCGGACTAGCGGGAAGTATGAGCAGTTCTTC.

In regard to this clonotype: One end of the junction does not line up with germline, which may come from a read error. The genes are TRBV3-1 and TRBJ2-7; unclear D gene. Per the germline V gene, CDR1 is LGHDT and CDR2 is YNNKEL (reference sequence). This CDR3 is 13 amino acids long. The CDR3 DNA reads as TGTGCCAGCAGCCAAGAATATTCCTACGAGCTGTACTTC. It specifies CASSQEYSYELYF.

The table lists this clonotype with a few counts. This sequence joins TRBV28 and TRBJ1-1; TRBD1 might be the D (5 bases). Looked up from germline, CDR1 is MDHEN and CDR2 is SYDVKM. Between the trimmed V and J ends, which lost 1 base and 5 bases, there was a span of 14 bases. The CDR3 contains 15 residues. CDR3 in amino acids: CASSLLLGRETEAFF. Written as DNA, the CDR3 is TGTGCCAGCAGTTTATTATTGGGCAGGGAGACTGAAGCTTTCTTT.

This clonotype was detected only a few times. This rearrangement joins TRBV29-1 to TRBJ2-4; D might be TRBD1 (8 bases). The germline V gene encodes CDR1 SQVTM and CDR2 ANQGSEA. The CDR3 contains 14 residues. Trimming took 3 bases from V and 9 from J, leaving 18 bases between them. The DNA for the CDR3 is TGCAGCGTTGAGAGTCCGGACAGGGAGGGCATTCAGTACTTC. Translation: CSVESPDREGIQYF.

This clonotype was counted only a few times. V is TRBV3-1 and J is TRBJ2-1; TRBD2 is a possible D gene (6 bases). In germline, CDR1 is LGHDT, CDR2 YNNKEL (reference sequence). V lost 2 bases to trimming and J lost 10 bases, with 9 bases between them. This CDR3 has 12 amino acids. CDR3 amino acids: CASSQRLAEQFF. The CDR3 DNA reads as TGTGCCAGCAGCCAACGGCTAGCGGAGCAGTTCTTC.

CDR3 residues: CSARDRVREETQYF. In nucleotides, the CDR3 is TGCAGTGCTAGGGACAGGGTTCGGGAAGAGACCCAGTACTTC. The chain is built from TRBV20-1 and TRBJ2-5, with 8 nucleotides matching TRBD1. CDR1 DFQATT and CDR2 SNEGSKA come from the germline V gene (reference sequence). V shed 3 bases and J 3 bases; nucleotides not matched to a gene: 6. CDR3 length: 14 amino acids.

This clonotype has only a few counts. The rearrangement joins TRBV11-2 to TRBJ1-1; no clear D gene. Trimming shortened V by 8 bases and J by 6 bases, and 7 bases separated the two germline ends. Germline V gene lookup returns CDR1 SGHAT and CDR2 FQNNGV. This CDR3 is built from 10 residues. CDR3 residues: CASGRSEAFF. CDR3 bases: TGTGCCAGCGGTCGGTCTGAAGCTTTCTTT.

A few counts support this clonotype. This chain connects TRBV28 to TRBJ2-3, with D uncertain. The ends were cut back, 6 bases at V and 1 base at J, with 14 bases in the middle. The CDR3 totals 15 residues. Germline CDR1 reads MDHEN; CDR2 reads SYDVKM. The DNA for the CDR3 is TGTGCCAGCAGCTCCCGAATGTCGGGCACAGATACGCAGTATTTT. Translating gives CASSSRMSGTDTQYF.

This clonotype turned up a few times. The rearrangement links TRBV14 to TRBJ2-1, with D possibly matching TRBD2 (6 bases). CDR1 is SGHDN and CDR2 is FVKESK in the germline V gene. CDR3 length: 18 amino acids. V shed 0 bases and J shed 4 bases, with 19 bases lying between them. The CDR3 sequence: CASSQDQGLAREYNEQFF. CDR3 nucleotide sequence: TGTGCCAGCAGCCAAGATCAGGGTCTAGCGCGAGAATACAATGAGCAGTTCTTC.

The chain uses TRBV5-6 and TRBJ1-1, with D unclear. CDR3 length equals 14 residues. Germline V gene lookup returns CDR1 SGHDT and CDR2 YYEEEE. Trimming left V 0 bases short and J 1 base short, with 7 bases between. The CDR3 region is CASSLVAPNTEAFF. The CDR3, as DNA: TGTGCCAGCAGCTTGGTGGCTCCGAACACTGAAGCTTTCTTT. The entire variable domain, with the rest obtained from reference TRBV5-6 and TRBJ1-1, is as follows: DAGVTQSPTHLIKTRGQQVTLRCSPKSGHDTVSWYQQALGQGPQFIFQYYEEEERQRGNFPDRFSGHQFPNYSSELNVNALLLGDSALYLCASSLVAPNTEAFFGQGTRLTVV.

This clonotype has a handful of counts. The chain carries TRBV27 and TRBJ2-4; possibly TRBD2 for D (6 bases). Germline loops: CDR1 MNHEY, CDR2 SMNVEV (reference sequence). The CDR3 extends over 13 amino acids. Between the trimmed V and J ends, which lost 0 bases and 15 bases, there was a span of 15 bases. As DNA, the CDR3 is TGTGCCAGCAGTTTATCCTGGGGGGACCCCCCGTACTTC. As protein: CASSLSWGDPPYF.